The present TCR beta chain was sequenced within a study of lymphopenia after photon versus proton radiotherapy. General study points: Survival link was tested only in deceased patients; proton benefit remains a possibility. Post-nadir diversity loss with photons came from oligoclonal expansion, particularly CD8+ Temra cells.

Assay: immunoSEQ multiplex PCR; the TCRdb copy retains only in-frame clones and omits some. The repertoire holds 50,000 to 75,000 clones, around 86% seen once, with about 2.5% in the top ten. Concerning this clone itself: Its antigen is not identified.

Germline CDR1 is KGHSH and CDR2 is LQKENI. Trimming stripped 3 bases from V and 7 bases from J, with 13 bases between. There are 13 residues in the CDR3. The origin of this receptor is a man aged 40-49 years with gastric cancer. The chain links TRBV18 to TRBJ2-7; tentatively, D is TRBD2 (6 bases). The starting material was peripheral blood, obtained from a patient treated with photon-based radiotherapy. This CDR3 reads CASSPGLLEEQYF. The CDR3 DNA is TGTGCCAGCTCACCGGGACTTTTGGAAGAGCAGTACTTC.